A single sample is the source of the 23 T cell receptor beta chains below, sequenced in a study of a mutant IDH1 vaccine in newly diagnosed glioma. Time point indicated: week 5, during vaccination. The content of each vaccine dose was 300 ug of mutant IDH1 20-mer peptide, and topical imiquimod accompanied it. The antigens for these receptors are not known. Method: immunoSEQ multiplex PCR; TCRdb's copy keeps in-frame clones and lacks some. The repertoire holds 60,000 or so clones, with over 80% as singletons. This material consisted of PBMCs, taken from a glioma patient whose treatment included an IDH1 peptide vaccine. The receptors originated from a woman aged 35 to 49 with glioma.

In its sample, this clone was seen once. The same CDR3 is also encoded by other DNA sequences in this sample. The chain has TRBV6-5 and TRBJ1-5; D might be TRBD1 (5 bases). The CDR3 covers 14 residues. The V end was cut by 7 bases, the J end by 7 bases, with 17 bases between. Germline V lookup: CDR1 MNHEY, CDR2 SVGAGI. The CDR3: CASKGQGARQPQHF. For the CDR3, the DNA is TGTGCCAGCAAAGGACAAGGGGCGCGACAGCCCCAGCATTTT.

This clone appeared once. This chain joins TRBV21-1 and TRBJ1-5; the D call TRBD1 from the table was never checked on the DNA. TRBV21-1 is described as a pseudogene. The CDR3 covers 14 residues. CDR3 nucleotide sequence: TGTGCCAGCAGCCCCCGGGACAGGAATCAGCCCCAGCATTTT. Translated: CASSPRDRNQPQHF.

This rearrangement joins TRBV4-2 to TRBJ2-7, with a possible D match to TRBD1 (5 bases). Germline loops: CDR1 LGHNA, CDR2 YNFKEQ. The CDR3 sequence is 15 residues long. V was trimmed by 1 base and J by 1 base, leaving 11 bases between them. CDR3 protein: CASSQGVGASYEQYF. In DNA, the CDR3 is TGTGCCAGCAGCCAAGGTGTAGGGGCTTCCTACGAGCAGTACTTC.

The rearrangement links TRBV6-5 to TRBJ1-2, with 11 bases aligning to TRBD1. Germline lookup yields CDR1 MNHEY and CDR2 SVGAGI. After removal of 4 bases from V and 8 bases from J, the junction contained 6 bases not matched to a gene. This CDR3 is 14 amino acids long. This CDR3 is CASSLGQGAGGYTF. The DNA for the CDR3 is TGTGCCAGCAGTTTAGGACAGGGGGCGGGAGGCTACACCTTC.

The rearrangement links TRBV19 to TRBJ1-1, with D maybe TRBD1 (5 bases). Germline CDR1 reads LNHDA; CDR2 reads SQIVND (reference sequence). The CDR3 extends over 14 amino acids. Trimming stripped 6 bases from V and 4 bases from J, with 15 bases between. The CDR3 DNA reads as TGTGCCAGTAGCCTCGGGGCCTGGGGCACTGAAGCTTTCTTT. This translates into CASSLGAWGTEAFF.

The V gene is TRBV14, the J gene TRBJ1-4; 8 nucleotides align to TRBD1. This CDR3 has 15 amino acids. Germline CDR1 SGHDN, CDR2 FVKESK. V lost 4 bases to trimming and J lost 7 bases; unmatched junction nucleotides: 8. CDR3 in DNA: TGTGCCAGCAGCCCTGGACAGGGTTTCGTTGAAAAACTGTTTTTT. Translation gives CASSPGQGFVEKLFF.

The V and J genes are TRBV13 and TRBJ1-5, with TRBD1 matching 8 bases. This CDR3 spans 18 amino acids. With 5 bases clipped from V and 1 base from J, the junction kept 13 bases outside the gene matches. In germline, CDR1 is PRHDT, CDR2 FYEKMQ (reference sequence). CDR3 amino acids: CASSERRQGIGSNQPQHF. DNA of the CDR3: TGTGCCAGCAGCGAGAGACGACAGGGGATAGGGAGCAATCAGCCCCAGCATTTT.

The chain employs TRBV19 and TRBJ1-2; 8 bases match TRBD1. CDR1 and CDR2 (germline): LNHDA, SQIVND (reference sequence). The junction had 9 bases not matched to a gene; V was cut back by 4 bases and J by 2 bases. The CDR3 is 16 amino acids. In nucleotides, the CDR3 is TGTGCCAGTAGTACCCAGGGGGCGCATCGCAACTATGGCTACACCTTC. Translation gives CASSTQGAHRNYGYTF.

The chain combines TRBV2 with TRBJ2-7; perhaps TRBD2 as D (6 bases). The CDR3 has 14 residues. Trimming left V 4 bases short and J 3 bases short, with 13 bases between. Germline assignment: CDR1 SNHLY and CDR2 FYNNEI. CDR3 region: CASSGAGGLYEQYF. The CDR3 nucleotides read TGTGCCAGCAGTGGGGCCGGGGGTCTCTACGAGCAGTACTTC.

This rearrangement joins TRBV4-1 to TRBJ2-7; 12 bases are shared with TRBD1. CDR1 is MGHRA, CDR2 YSYEKL, per germline. Trimming removed 7 bases from V and 7 bases from J; junction bases left unmatched: 8. The CDR3 length is 14 residues. CDR3 in DNA: TGCGCCAGCAACCCGGGACAGGGGGCGAGAGAGCAGTACTTC. Its protein product is CASNPGQGAREQYF.

The chain links TRBV18 to TRBJ2-2, with D maybe TRBD2 (5 bases). Per the germline V gene, CDR1 is KGHSH and CDR2 is LQKENI. CDR3 length equals 15 residues. Trimming left V 3 bases short and J 3 bases short, with 11 bases between. CDR3 sequence: CASSPWERDTGELFF. The CDR3 DNA sequence: TGTGCCAGCTCACCCTGGGAGCGAGACACCGGGGAGCTGTTTTTT.

This rearrangement joins TRBV5-1 to TRBJ2-1, with TRBD2 identical over 16 bases. The V gene end was trimmed by 4 bases and the J gene end by 1 base; junction bases not matched to a gene: 5. There are 18 residues in the CDR3. Germline CDR1 SGHRS, CDR2 YFSETQ. The CDR3 coding sequence is TGCGCCAGCAGCACGGGACTAGCGGGAGGGAGGTCCTACAATGAGCAGTTCTTC. As protein: CASSTGLAGGRSYNEQFF.

The chain uses TRBV2 and TRBJ2-7; D unclear. The CDR3 is 13 residues long. V lost 4 bases to trimming and J lost 4 bases, with 11 bases between them. Germline V gives CDR1 SNHLY, CDR2 FYNNEI. The CDR3 DNA is TGTGCCAGCAGTGCCGGGTATGAGTACGAGCAGTACTTC. Translation gives CASSAGYEYEQYF.

The chain employs TRBV5-1 and TRBJ2-3, with 8 bases that match TRBD1. The trim removed 1 base at V and 3 bases at J, leaving 4 bases unmatched. The CDR3 consists of 15 residues. Germline-derived CDR1 and CDR2 are SGHRS and YFSETQ. The CDR3 nucleotides are TGCGCCAGCAGCTTGCAGGGGGCGCGGACAGATACGCAGTATTTT. It specifies CASSLQGARTDTQYF.

V and J are TRBV7-8 and TRBJ1-1; 7 positions match TRBD1. The CDR3 extends over 12 amino acids. V lost 5 bases to trimming and J lost 5 bases; unmatched junction nucleotides: 2. Germline V gene data show CDR1 as SGHVS and CDR2 as FQNEAQ. The CDR3 DNA sequence: TGTGCCAGCAGCCTCAGGGGGACTGAAGCTTTCTTT. It specifies CASSLRGTEAFF.

The V call is TRBV27, the J call TRBJ1-5; D is undetermined. Trimming removed 1 base from V and 1 base from J, with 8 bases in between. The germline V gene encodes CDR1 MNHEY and CDR2 SMNVEV (reference sequence). This CDR3 contains 15 residues. The chain's CDR3 is CASSLYRASNQPQHF. CDR3 DNA sequence: TGTGCCAGCAGTTTATACCGAGCGAGCAATCAGCCCCAGCATTTT.

The chain carries TRBV15 and TRBJ2-3; no clear D. CDR1 and CDR2 (germline): LNHNV, YYDKDF (reference sequence). This CDR3 has 12 amino acids. V was shortened by 5 bases and J by 4 bases, with 7 bases between the two germline ends. Written as DNA, the CDR3 is TGTGCCACCAGCCCTGGAGCAGATACGCAGTATTTT. This translates into CATSPGADTQYF.

The chain couples TRBV5-1 to TRBJ2-7; D is possibly TRBD1 (5 bases). V dropped 5 bases and J dropped 4 bases, with 16 bases sitting between them. CDR3 length: 14 residues. Germline V gene sequence: CDR1 SGHRS, CDR2 YFSETQ. CDR3 in amino acids: CASSLQVSPYEQYF. In DNA form, the CDR3 reads TGCGCCAGCAGTTTACAGGTATCCCCGTACGAGCAGTACTTC. Filled out from reference TRBV5-1 and TRBJ2-7, the complete variable domain reads KAGVTQTPRYLIKTRGQQVTLSCSPISGHRSVSWYQQTPGQGLQFLFEYFSETQRNKGNFPGRFSGRQFSNSRSEMNVSTLELGDSALYLCASSLQVSPYEQYFGPGTRLTVT.

The chain joins TRBV6-1 to TRBJ1-1; D is possibly TRBD1 (5 bases). The CDR3 covers 15 residues. From germline, CDR1 is MNHNS and CDR2 SASEGT. The ends were cut back, 3 bases at V and 0 bases at J, with 11 bases in the middle. The CDR3 sequence is CASSDSGTLNTEAFF. The CDR3 DNA sequence: TGTGCCAGCAGTGATTCGGGGACCTTGAACACTGAAGCTTTCTTT.

This sequence joins TRBV6-1 and TRBJ1-1; tentative D call: TRBD1 (5 bases). The CDR3 is 12 residues long. In germline, CDR1 is MNHNS, CDR2 SASEGT. Trimming stripped 4 bases from V and 7 bases from J, with 10 bases between. CDR3 sequence (DNA): TGTGCCAGCAGTGTTGGGACGGTTGAAGCTTTCTTT. Amino acid sequence: CASSVGTVEAFF.

This chain connects TRBV7-3 to TRBJ2-6; a weak D match, TRBD1 (6 bases). With 5 bases removed from V and 2 bases from J, the gap between germline ends came to 13 bases. Germline CDR1 SGHTA, CDR2 FQGTGA. This CDR3 is built from 16 residues. Written as DNA, the CDR3 is TGTGCCAGCAGCCAACAACCAGGGGCTGGGGCCAACGTCCTGACTTTC. Translation gives CASSQQPGAGANVLTF.

V gene TRBV23-1 combines with J gene TRBJ2-2; D gene ambiguous. TRBV23-1 belongs to the ORF category, with a function that is uncertain. The CDR3 runs to 14 residues. The V gene lost 0 bases and the J gene lost 6 bases, with 8 bases spanning the gap. The CDR3 loop is CASSQSPGAGELFF. In nucleotides, the CDR3 is TGCGCCAGCAGTCAATCGCCAGGCGCCGGGGAGCTGTTTTTT.

The chain carries TRBV4-2 and TRBJ2-1; either TRBD1 or TRBD2 may fit D (5 bases each). The CDR3 is 17 amino acids. Trimming took 0 bases from V and 0 from J, leaving 12 bases between them. Germline V lookup: CDR1 LGHNA, CDR2 YNFKEQ. The CDR3 DNA reads TGTGCCAGCAGCCAAGAACCGGGACCTAGCTCCTACAATGAGCAGTTCTTC. Translation gives CASSQEPGPSSYNEQFF.